These T cell receptor beta chains were read from a single sample in a study of OX40 agonist ivuxolimab in advanced cancers. TCRdb's copy holds only in-frame clones and misses some; the assay was immunoSEQ multiplex PCR. The sample lists about 40,000 clones, 85% to 90% occurring once. The starting material was CD4+ or CD8+ T cells sorted from blood, obtained in a trial of the OX40 agonist ivuxolimab. These receptors were taken from an adult with an advanced solid tumor such as melanoma, head and neck, liver or kidney cancer. The CDR3 runs from the conserved cysteine through the conserved F or W. Fields, in order: D gene, V gene, clone size, J gene, CDR3 protein, CDR3 DNA. A D gene is named only where the DNA matches it firmly. Size tells how often a clone was seen (once, few, many) or the class of an expanded clone, and some rows leave it out.

>TRBD1|TRBV10-1|NA|TRBJ2-5
CASSESGGETQYF
TGCGCCAGCAGTGAGTCAGGGGGCGAGACCCAGTACTTC
>TRBD2|TRBV27|NA|TRBJ2-1
CASSLRGSSYNEQFF
TGTGCCAGCAGTCTGCGGGGGAGCTCCTACAATGAGCAGTTCTTC
>NA|TRBV6-5|NA|TRBJ2-3
CASSYSRLSTDTQYF
TGTGCCAGCAGTTACTCCAGACTGAGCACAGATACGCAGTATTTT
>NA|TRBV28|NA|TRBJ2-5
CASRKTHIPQETQYF
TGTGCCAGCAGGAAGACCCACATCCCCCAAGAGACCCAGTACTTC
>NA|TRBV10-2|NA|TRBJ1-1
CASSDSGLHATEAFF
TGCGCCAGCAGTGATTCCGGGTTGCATGCCACTGAAGCTTTCTTT
>NA|TRBV2|NA|TRBJ2-2
CASSEVGPSRTGELFF
TGTGCCAGCAGTGAAGTGGGACCCTCGAGGACCGGGGAGCTGTTTTTT
>NA|TRBV30|NA|TRBJ1-2
CAWSGGRGYDGYTF
TGTGCCTGGAGTGGGGGGAGGGGGTATGATGGCTACACCTTC
>NA|TRBV28|once|TRBJ2-2
CASSLSGGSIGELFF
TGTGCCAGCAGTTTATCAGGGGGGAGCATCGGGGAGCTGTTTTTT
>TRBD2|TRBV5-5|NA|TRBJ2-1
CASSLEASGRAREQFF
TGTGCCAGCAGCTTGGAGGCTAGCGGGAGGGCCCGGGAGCAGTTCTTC
>NA|TRBV11-2|NA|TRBJ1-1
CASSLSGGNTEAFF
TGTGCCAGCAGCCTGAGTGGGGGGAACACTGAAGCTTTCTTT
>NA|TRBV7-8|NA|TRBJ1-5
CASTGMSNQPQHF
TGTGCCAGCACCGGAATGAGCAATCAGCCCCAGCATTTT
>TRBD1|TRBV5-5|NA|TRBJ2-7
CASSFGQETYEQYF
TGTGCCAGCAGCTTTGGACAGGAGACCTACGAGCAGTACTTC
>NA|TRBV19|NA|TRBJ1-5
CASKDLGGDQPQHF
TGTGCCAGTAAAGACCTAGGGGGAGATCAGCCCCAGCATTTT
>NA|TRBV25-1|once|TRBJ1-3
CASQAGYSGNTIYF
TGTGCCAGCCAGGCCGGCTACTCTGGAAACACCATATATTTT
>TRBD2|TRBV7-6|NA|TRBJ2-1
CASSIASGSSYNEQFF
TGTGCCAGCAGCATAGCTAGCGGGAGCTCCTACAATGAGCAGTTCTTC
>TRBD2|TRBV28|NA|TRBJ2-3
CASSRAGVGTDTQYF
TGTGCCAGCAGTCGAGCGGGAGTGGGCACAGATACGCAGTATTTT
>NA|TRBV6-6|NA|TRBJ1-1
CASSFPQEYMNTEAFF
TGTGCCAGCAGTTTCCCCCAAGAGTACATGAACACTGAAGCTTTCTTT
>NA|TRBV11-1|NA|TRBJ2-5
CASSPPVGLPEEETQYF
TGTGCCAGCAGCCCCCCCGTGGGACTCCCAGAGGAAGAGACCCAGTACTTC
>TRBD2|TRBV11-2|NA|TRBJ2-3
CASSFYSGEITDTQYF
TGTGCCAGCAGCTTCTATAGCGGGGAGATCACAGATACGCAGTATTTT
>NA|TRBV15|NA|TRBJ2-1
CATRVGGNEQFF
TGTGCCACCAGAGTGGGAGGCAATGAGCAGTTCTTC
>TRBD2|TRBV5-6|NA|TRBJ2-7
CASSLGLSSYEQYF
TGTGCCAGCAGCCTGGGACTATCCTCCTACGAGCAGTACTTC
>NA|TRBV6-5|once|TRBJ1-5
CASSSSRRGNEPQHF
TGTGCCAGCAGTTCCAGCCGCAGAGGGAATGAGCCCCAGCATTTT